A single sample gave rise to the 32 T cell receptor beta chains below, sequenced in a study of vaccination and CD4 T cells after COVID-19. With the Oncomine TCR Beta short-read assay, DNA from cultured CD4+ T cells was sequenced. TCRdb re-called the PCR reads with MiXCR, one entry per CDR3 protein. The top ten hold 11% to 15% of the sample, which has 3,500 to 4,500 distinct CDR3 sequences, 19% seen once. These receptors' targets are unknown. Treatment here: roughly 10-day PBMC culture with coronavirus spike peptide pools or control peptides (ViraFEST assay). Material for sequencing was CD4+ T cells from blood, cultured in vitro. The source of these receptors is a human donor who had recovered from COVID-19.

This clonotype has just a few counts. The chain has TRBV11-1 and TRBJ1-1; a possible D gene is TRBD1 (6 bases). This CDR3 has 12 residues. From germline, CDR1 is SGHAT and CDR2 FQDESV (reference sequence). Trimming cost V 3 bases and J 11 bases, with 13 bases left between them. Here the CDR3 reads CASSLGTSAAFF. Written as DNA, the CDR3 is TGTGCCAGCAGCTTGGGGACATCCGCCGCTTTCTTT.

By share of the sample, this clonotype is large. The V and J genes are TRBV20-1 and TRBJ2-3, with 7 bases identical to TRBD2. The trim removed 5 bases at V and 1 base at J, leaving 3 bases unmatched. The CDR3 is 13 amino acids. Per the germline V gene, CDR1 is DFQATT and CDR2 is SNEGSKA (reference sequence). CDR3 sequence: CSAQRGGTDTQYF. CDR3 nucleotides: TGCAGTGCTCAGCGGGGAGGCACAGATACGCAGTATTTT.

This clonotype is labeled as hyperexpanded. V gene TRBV6-5 combines with J gene TRBJ1-1; 7 nucleotides agree with TRBD1. CDR3 size: 14 residues. Germline V gene data show CDR1 as MNHEY and CDR2 as SVGAGI. The J segment lost 5 bases and the V segment lost 2 bases, leaving 5 bases of the junction unmatched. CDR3 nucleotide sequence: TGTGCCAGCAGTTACAACAGGGGATTGACTGAAGCTTTCTTT. Its translation is CASSYNRGLTEAFF.

The sample holds a few counts of this clonotype. This rearrangement joins TRBV2 to TRBJ2-1; D perhaps matches TRBD1 (5 bases). V dropped 7 bases and J dropped 4 bases, with 11 bases sitting between them. Germline-derived CDR1 and CDR2 are SNHLY and FYNNEI. The CDR3 has 13 amino acids. The CDR3 loop reads CASKARVYNEQFF. Written as DNA, the CDR3 is TGTGCCAGCAAAGCCAGGGTTTACAATGAGCAGTTCTTC.

In regard to this clonotype: The junction departs from the called germline gene at one end, perhaps through a read error. This chain links TRBV29-1 with TRBJ1-2; the D gene is possibly TRBD1 (5 bases). This CDR3 is 14 amino acids long. Germline V lookup: CDR1 SQVTM, CDR2 ANQGSEA. The CDR3 here is CSVRNGGNDYGHTF. In DNA form, the CDR3 reads TGCAGCGTTCGGAACGGGGGGAATGACTATGGCCACACCTTC.

This clonotype is labeled medium-sized. This chain joins TRBV20-1 and TRBJ1-6, with D maybe TRBD1 (6 bases). V was clipped by 3 bases and J by 1 base, with 10 bases between them. The length of the CDR3 is 15 residues. Germline loops: CDR1 DFQATT, CDR2 SNEGSKA (reference sequence). This chain's CDR3 is CSASEGGSYNSPLHF. In nucleotides, the CDR3 is TGCAGTGCTAGTGAGGGGGGATCCTATAATTCACCCCTCCACTTT.

The V gene is TRBV10-3, the J gene TRBJ1-3; D perhaps matches TRBD1 (5 bases). The CDR3 loop spans 14 amino acids. Deletions cut 10 bases from V and 0 bases from J, with 13 bases between. The germline V gene encodes CDR1 ENHRY and CDR2 SYGVKD. The CDR3 DNA sequence: TGTGCCAACCGGGACGCCAACTCTGGAAACACCATATATTTT. Translating it yields CANRDANSGNTIYF.

This clonotype was seen only a few times. The rearrangement joins TRBV4-1 to TRBJ1-2; D unclear. CDR1 and CDR2 from the germline V gene are MGHRA and YSYEKL. The V end lost 1 base, the J end lost 2 bases, and 8 bases lay between the germline ends. The CDR3 consists of 14 residues. CDR3 sequence reads: CASSQVDTNYGYTF. As DNA, the CDR3 is TGCGCCAGCAGCCAAGTAGACACAAACTATGGCTACACCTTC.

By frequency in the sample, this clonotype is medium-sized. The J gene is TRBJ1-2, the V gene TRBV7-2; weak D call: TRBD1 (5 bases). Trimming removed 5 bases from V and 6 bases from J, with 13 bases in between. Germline V CDR1 and CDR2: SGHTA, FQGNSA. The CDR3 sequence is 13 residues long. DNA of the CDR3: TGTGCCAGCAGCATTCAGATCAGGGATGGCTACACCTTC. Protein product: CASSIQIRDGYTF. The whole variable domain, remainder taken from reference TRBV7-2 and TRBJ1-2, is GAGVSQSPSNKVTEKGKDVELRCDPISGHTALYWYRQSLGQGLEFLIYFQGNSAPDKSGLPSDRFSAERTGGSVSTLTIQRTQQEDSAVYLCASSIQIRDGYTFGSGTRLTVV.

The chain uses TRBV12-3 or TRBV12-4 and TRBJ2-7; D call uncertain. Trimming removed 6 bases at V and 4 bases at J, with 13 bases between. This CDR3 comprises 13 residues. CDR3 amino acids: CASSFGTSYEQYF. CDR3 sequence (DNA): TGTGCCAGCAGCTTCGGAACATCGTACGAGCAGTACTTC.

The rearrangement joins TRBV7-2 to TRBJ2-3, with 7 bases lining up with TRBD2. The CDR3 consists of 17 residues. Germline V CDR1 and CDR2: SGHTA, FQGNSA. V shed 5 bases, J shed 2 bases, and the junction held 13 bases outside the gene matches. CDR3 amino acids: CASSAGIAGGVTDTQYF. DNA of the CDR3: TGTGCCAGCAGCGCCGGCATAGCGGGCGGAGTCACAGATACGCAGTATTTT.

This clonotype counts as medium-sized. The chain carries TRBV30 and TRBJ2-7, with 7 bases fitting TRBD1. V shed 1 base and J 6 bases; nucleotides not matched to a gene: 12. The CDR3 is made up of 15 amino acids. Germline V gene data show CDR1 as GTSNPN and CDR2 as SVGIG (reference sequence). CDR3 residues: CAWSAKSTGFGEQYF. The CDR3, as DNA: TGTGCCTGGAGTGCCAAATCGACAGGGTTTGGCGAGCAGTACTTC.

Worth noting for this clonotype: In this CDR3 the conserved last residue, phenylalanine or tryptophan, is missing, so a read error is likely. V gene TRBV10-1 combines with J gene TRBJ2-7; D is unclear. This CDR3 has 14 residues. CDR1 is WNHNN and CDR2 is SYGVQD in the germline V gene (reference sequence). Trimming shortened V by 2 bases and J by 0 bases, and 8 bases separated the two germline ends. Written as DNA, the CDR3 is TGCGCCAGCAGTGAGGGCGGTAACTCCTACGAGCAGTACCTC. Amino acid sequence: CASSEGGNSYEQYL.

This clonotype has only a few counts. V usage is TRBV6-1 and J usage is TRBJ2-7, with D perhaps matching TRBD1 or TRBD2 (5 bases each). V was clipped by 5 bases and J by 3 bases, with 20 bases between them. CDR1 and CDR2 from the germline V gene are MNHNS and SASEGT. The CDR3 runs 16 residues. In DNA, the CDR3 is TGTGCCAGCAGTCCTCCCGAGGGACGGATTCGCTACGAGCAGTACTTC. This gives the protein CASSPPEGRIRYEQYF.

This clonotype was seen only a few times. V and J are TRBV2 and TRBJ2-5; D is possibly TRBD1 (6 bases). Germline V gene sequence: CDR1 SNHLY, CDR2 FYNNEI. The germline V and J ends were trimmed by 6 bases and 13 bases, with 15 bases remaining between them. CDR3 length equals 11 residues. The CDR3 sequence is CASSVRGTRYF. The CDR3 nucleotides read TGTGCCAGCAGCGTAAGGGGGACGCGGTACTTC.

This clonotype was recorded a few times. This chain uses TRBV7-6 with TRBJ2-5, with TRBD2 matching 10 bases. CDR3 length: 15 residues. Germline-derived CDR1 and CDR2 are SGHVS and FNYEAQ. V lost 1 base to trimming and J lost 1 base; unmatched junction nucleotides: 0. The CDR3 DNA is TGTGCCAGCAGCTTAGGGACTAGCGGCCAAGAGACCCAGTACTTC. Protein: CASSLGTSGQETQYF.

Comment on this clonotype: Given a much more abundant clone one base away, this may be a read error. V is TRBV6-1 and J is TRBJ2-7; tentative D call: TRBD1 (7 bases). The CDR3 consists of 13 residues. From germline, CDR1 is MNHNS and CDR2 SASEGT. The CDR3 DNA sequence: TGTGCCAGCAGGGAGGGGGCGCGTTACGAGCGGTACTTC. Translation: CASREGARYERYF.

DNA for the CDR3: TGTGCCAGCTCACCAAGGGACACGATGAACACTGAAGCTTTCTTT. This codes for CASSPRDTMNTEAFF. The chain combines TRBV18 with TRBJ1-1, with a weak D call TRBD1 (6 bases). The germline V gene encodes CDR1 KGHSH and CDR2 LQKENI. The CDR3 is made up of 15 amino acids. The V and J ends lost 2 bases and 0 bases respectively, with 10 bases between them.

In this sample, this clonotype turned up a few times. V is TRBV7-3 and J is TRBJ2-3, with 7 bases that match TRBD2. V dropped 1 base and J dropped 1; count of bases not matched to a gene: 8. Germline V lookup: CDR1 SGHTA, CDR2 FQGTGA. There are 17 residues in the CDR3. CDR3 residues: CASSLKFERGGTDTQYF. CDR3 DNA sequence: TGTGCCAGCAGCTTAAAGTTTGAGCGGGGAGGCACAGATACGCAGTATTTT.

This clonotype is judged medium-sized. The V call is TRBV29-1, the J call TRBJ1-6; D is undetermined. The CDR3 is 13 residues long. The germline V and J ends were trimmed by 4 bases and 5 bases, with 9 bases remaining between them. The germline CDR1 and CDR2 sequences are SQVTM and ANQGSEA. For the CDR3, the DNA is TGCAGCGTTGGAGGCAGTAATAATTCACCCCTCCACTTT. Its translation is CSVGGSNNSPLHF.

By share, this clonotype counts as medium-sized (0.01 to 0.1%). This rearrangement joins TRBV20-1 to TRBJ1-2; no firm D call. CDR1 DFQATT and CDR2 SNEGSKA come from the germline V gene (reference sequence). Trimming pared 1 base from V and 2 bases from J, leaving 8 bases between. The CDR3 is 13 amino acids. Here the CDR3 reads CSARGVANYGYTF. The CDR3 bases are TGCAGTGCTAGAGGGGTGGCAAACTATGGCTACACCTTC.

The chain has TRBV4-2 and TRBJ2-2; TRBD2 matches 7 bases. The V segment lost 1 base and the J segment 1 base; nucleotides outside the gene matches: 6. The CDR3 length is 17 residues. The germline V gene encodes CDR1 LGHNA and CDR2 YNFKEQ. The CDR3 bases are TGTGCCAGCAGCCAAGTAACTAGCGCAGGGAACACCGGGGAGCTGTTTTTT. Translating it yields CASSQVTSAGNTGELFF.

There are a few counts of this clonotype. This chain uses TRBV5-1 with TRBJ2-5; TRBD1 aligns across 7 bases. J was trimmed by 2 bases and V by 3 bases; bases with no gene match: 4. The CDR3 sequence is 14 residues long. Germline V lookup: CDR1 SGHRS, CDR2 YFSETQ. The CDR3 sequence is CASSSMTGQETQYF. CDR3 nucleotide sequence: TGCGCCAGCAGCTCCATGACAGGGCAAGAGACCCAGTACTTC.

In this sample, this clonotype is medium-sized (0.01 to 0.1%). The chain combines TRBV12-3 or TRBV12-4 with TRBJ1-5, with D unresolved. CDR3 size: 15 residues. The V and J ends lost 2 bases and 2 bases respectively, with 10 bases between them. The CDR3 loop is CASSLTEWGNQPQHF. The CDR3 coding sequence is TGTGCCAGCAGTTTAACCGAATGGGGCAATCAGCCCCAGCATTTT.

This chain joins TRBV18 and TRBJ1-2; tentative D call: TRBD1 (5 bases). CDR1 is KGHSH, CDR2 LQKENI, per germline. The CDR3 runs 14 residues. V was cut by 3 bases and J by 2 bases, with 10 bases left in between. The CDR3 nucleotides are TGTGCCAGCTCACCGGAGGGGCTGAACTATGGCTACACCTTC. Amino acid sequence: CASSPEGLNYGYTF.

The table lists this clonotype with a few counts. The chain joins TRBV7-3 to TRBJ2-2; 8 bases fit TRBD2. This CDR3 comprises 17 residues. Trimming at V came to 4 bases and at J to 6 bases, leaving 13 bases not matched to a gene. From germline, CDR1 is SGHTA and CDR2 FQGTGA. The CDR3 here is CASSSHRGGLGSGELFF. DNA of the CDR3: TGTGCCAGCAGCTCGCATCGGGGGGGGCTGGGTTCCGGGGAGCTGTTTTTT.

This sequence joins TRBV10-3 and TRBJ2-1; D perhaps matches TRBD2 (6 bases). The CDR3 is 14 residues long. Looked up from germline, CDR1 is ENHRY and CDR2 is SYGVKD. Trimming shortened V by 9 bases and J by 5 bases, and 17 bases separated the two germline ends. CDR3 in amino acids: CAISDGPGDNEQFF. Here the CDR3 DNA reads TGTGCCATTTCAGACGGCCCGGGGGACAATGAGCAGTTCTTC.

This clonotype came up a few times. This chain uses TRBV7-2 with TRBJ2-3, with 7 positions matching TRBD2. Germline CDR1 SGHTA, CDR2 FQGNSA. There are 15 residues in the CDR3. The V gene end was trimmed by 1 base and the J gene end by 7 bases; junction bases not matched to a gene: 8. Here the CDR3 DNA reads TGTGCCAGCAGCTTAGATCGGGCAGGGACTAATACGCAGTATTTT. Encoded protein: CASSLDRAGTNTQYF.

A few counts support this clonotype. V is TRBV30 and J is TRBJ2-4; 14 nucleotides agree with TRBD2. The V gene's germline CDR1 is GTSNPN and CDR2 SVGIG (reference sequence). Trimming took 3 bases from V and 8 from J; bases not matched to a gene: 9. The CDR3 is 16 amino acids. CDR3 loop: CAWSPGLAGGGDIQYF. In nucleotides, the CDR3 is TGTGCCTGGAGCCCAGGACTAGCGGGGGGCGGGGACATTCAGTACTTC.

V is TRBV20-1 and J is TRBJ2-1; 11 bases are shared with TRBD2. The CDR3 length is 15 residues. V was pared by 2 bases and J by 3 bases, with 3 bases of the junction left unmatched. Germline V gene sequence: CDR1 DFQATT, CDR2 SNEGSKA (reference sequence). CDR3 DNA sequence: TGCAGTGCTAGAAGACTAGCGGGATTCTACAATGAGCAGTTCTTC. It yields the protein CSARRLAGFYNEQFF.

The chain couples TRBV10-3 to TRBJ2-5, with D maybe TRBD2 (6 bases). Trimming removed 5 bases at V and 6 bases at J, with 22 bases between. Germline V gene lookup returns CDR1 ENHRY and CDR2 SYGVKD. The CDR3 has 16 amino acids. CDR3 coding DNA: TGTGCCATCAGTTCAAGGCCGGGAGATATCGCTCAGACCCAGTACTTC. Translating it yields CAISSRPGDIAQTQYF.

For this clonotype: At one boundary the junction diverges from the germline segment, which might be a read error. V is TRBV5-1 and J is TRBJ2-5; D is uncertain. The CDR3 runs to 16 residues. Germline-derived CDR1 and CDR2 are SGHRS and YFSETQ. CDR3 nucleotide sequence: TGCTCCAGCAGCCCTCTTGGTGGTCCCCAGCAGGAGACCCAGTACTTC. Its translation: CSSSPLGGPQQETQYF.